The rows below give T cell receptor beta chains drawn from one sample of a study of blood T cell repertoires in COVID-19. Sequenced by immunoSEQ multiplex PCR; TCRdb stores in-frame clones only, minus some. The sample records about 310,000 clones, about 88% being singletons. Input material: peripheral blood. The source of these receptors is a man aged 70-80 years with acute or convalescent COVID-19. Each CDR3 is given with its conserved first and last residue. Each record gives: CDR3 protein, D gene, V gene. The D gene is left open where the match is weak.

CDR3aa: CASSPVNRGYYGYTF; d_gene: TRBD1; v_gene: TRBV9
CDR3aa: CASSDMGGIDGYTF; d_gene: .; v_gene: TRBV25-1
CDR3aa: CAISDLSGGSQETQYF; d_gene: TRBD2; v_gene: TRBV10-3
CDR3aa: CASSLSGWTYEQYF; d_gene: .; v_gene: TRBV28
CDR3aa: CASSILQSGDYGYTF; d_gene: .; v_gene: TRBV19
CDR3aa: CASSLGGTSEQYF; d_gene: .; v_gene: TRBV7-9
CDR3aa: CASSVTGSGEQFF; d_gene: .; v_gene: TRBV9
CDR3aa: CASSPDRGGEAFF; d_gene: TRBD1; v_gene: TRBV5-1
CDR3aa: CASSQRTSGGNQETQYF; d_gene: TRBD2; v_gene: TRBV23-1
CDR3aa: CASSLPGGGAISRNEQFF; d_gene: TRBD2; v_gene: TRBV7-2
CDR3aa: CASSLRDGGDQPQHF; d_gene: .; v_gene: TRBV5-6
CDR3aa: CASSTDRGGEKLFF; d_gene: TRBD1; v_gene: TRBV5-6
CDR3aa: CASSRTSGRTGELFF; d_gene: TRBD2; v_gene: TRBV19
CDR3aa: CASSPPSADTQYF; d_gene: .; v_gene: TRBV18
CDR3aa: CASSGTANTGELFF; d_gene: TRBD1; v_gene: TRBV2
CDR3aa: CASSRQGTVSTDTQYF; d_gene: TRBD1; v_gene: TRBV7-2
CDR3aa: CASKGLGRAQETQYF; d_gene: .; v_gene: TRBV28
CDR3aa: CASSVGQGVYEQYF; d_gene: TRBD1; v_gene: TRBV9
CDR3aa: CASSADRITDTQYF; d_gene: .; v_gene: TRBV4-2
CDR3aa: CASSGRQGIEDEQYF; d_gene: TRBD1; v_gene: TRBV5-1
CDR3aa: CASSSGLSPLYEQYF; d_gene: .; v_gene: TRBV7-9
CDR3aa: CASRLTCTEAFF; d_gene: .; v_gene: TRBV12-2